One and the same sample provided the 15 T cell receptor beta chains below, sequenced in a study of T-cell reconstitution after alpha-beta-depleted transplantation in children. The library targeted TCRbeta and was prepared with unique molecular identifiers. TCRdb passed the PCR reads through MiXCR, listing each CDR3 protein once. In the table there are hundreds of thousands of distinct CDR3 sequences, over 10% of which are singletons. Sequenced material: PBMCs, mostly from graft donor cells, taken 360 days after TCRalphabeta/CD19-depleted stem cell transplant. All receptors come from a male patient younger than 18 who had a stem cell transplant for acute myeloid leukemia, so the T cells may come from the graft donor.

This clonotype was seen many times. The rearrangement uses TRBV15 and TRBJ2-2; D is unresolved. CDR1 and CDR2 (germline): LNHNV, YYDKDF (reference sequence). The CDR3 has 14 residues. Trimming took off 0 bases at V and 8 bases at J, with 10 bases between the two ends. DNA of the CDR3: TGTGCCACCAGCAGAGACTCGGTGGAGGGGGAGCTGTTTTTT. Translating gives CATSRDSVEGELFF. Combining the CDR3 with reference TRBV15 and TRBJ2-2 gives the whole variable domain DAMVIQNPRYQVTQFGKPVTLSCSQTLNHNVMYWYQQKSSQAPKLLFHYYDKDFNNEADTPDNFQSRRPNTSFCFLDIRSPGLGDTAMYLCATSRDSVEGELFFGEGSRLTVL.

V is TRBV7-9 and J is TRBJ2-7; 8 bases align to TRBD2. Germline CDR1 and CDR2: SEHNR and FQNEAQ (reference sequence). The ends lost 10 bases at V and 6 bases at J; junction bases unmatched: 2. This CDR3 region has 10 residues. The CDR3 DNA is TGTGCCACACGGGGGGGCGAGCAGTACTTC. This translates into CATRGGEQYF.

This clonotype was recorded a few times. The rearrangement joins TRBV10-3 to TRBJ2-1; 13 nucleotides match TRBD2. The CDR3 is made up of 20 amino acids. Per germline, CDR1 ENHRY and CDR2 SYGVKD. The J segment lost 5 bases and the V segment lost 1 base, leaving 14 bases of the junction unmatched. CDR3 protein: CAISEWDTWTSGSSDNEQFF. The CDR3 region has the DNA TGTGCCATCAGTGAGTGGGACACCTGGACTAGCGGGAGTTCAGACAATGAGCAGTTCTTC.

The chain carries TRBV7-9 and TRBJ2-1, with 8 bases fitting TRBD2. The CDR3 consists of 15 residues. After removal of 0 bases from V and 6 bases from J, the junction contained 4 bases not matched to a gene. CDR1 is SEHNR, CDR2 FQNEAQ, per germline (reference sequence). The CDR3 nucleotides are TGTGCCAGCAGCTTAGCGTTGAGCGGGAGCAATGAGCAGTTCTTC. The encoded protein is CASSLALSGSNEQFF.

This clonotype has only a few counts. V gene TRBV12-3 or TRBV12-4 combines with J gene TRBJ2-7, with D maybe TRBD1 (6 bases). The CDR3 extends over 14 amino acids. Trimming shortened V by 4 bases and J by 6 bases, and 16 bases separated the two germline ends. CDR3 coding DNA: TGTGCCAGCAGTTCCGGGACATTTCGGCTCGAGCAGTACTTC. Translating gives CASSSGTFRLEQYF.

Ten or more counts support this clonotype. The rearrangement joins TRBV5-1 to TRBJ2-7; D remains unclear. V lost 0 bases and J 0 bases, leaving 13 bases between the germline ends. CDR3 length: 16 residues. CDR1 SGHRS and CDR2 YFSETQ come from the germline V gene. CDR3 DNA: TGCGCCAGCAGCTTGGAATCTGGTCCCTCCTCCTACGAGCAGTACTTC. This encodes CASSLESGPSSYEQYF.

The J gene is TRBJ2-7, the V gene TRBV20-1, with TRBD2 matching over 8 bases. The V segment lost 8 bases and the J segment 0 bases; nucleotides outside the gene matches: 6. CDR1 DFQATT and CDR2 SNEGSKA come from the germline V gene (reference sequence). This CDR3 has 13 residues. CDR3 protein: CSPLAGFSYEQYF. CDR3 bases: TGCAGTCCGTTAGCGGGATTCTCCTACGAGCAGTACTTC.

The table lists this clonotype with a few counts. The chain couples TRBV6-2 or TRBV6-3 to TRBJ2-7; no clear D. The CDR3 is 13 amino acids. The V end lost 2 bases, the J end lost 0 bases, and 5 bases lay between the germline ends. The germline gives CDR1 MNHEY, CDR2 SVGEGT. In DNA, the CDR3 is TGTGCCAGCAGTTACCAGACCTCCTACGAGCAGTACTTC. Translating it yields CASSYQTSYEQYF.

The chain couples TRBV11-3 to TRBJ2-1, with 8 bases matching TRBD2. CDR1 SGHNT and CDR2 YENEEA come from the germline V gene. CDR3 length: 17 residues. Trimming took 5 bases from V and 1 from J; bases not matched to a gene: 10. CDR3 sequence reads: CASSPREGVTSYNEQFF. Here the CDR3 DNA reads TGTGCCAGCAGCCCCCGGGAGGGAGTTACATCCTACAATGAGCAGTTCTTC.

This clonotype was observed a handful of times. This chain joins TRBV28 and TRBJ2-1, with D perhaps TRBD1 or TRBD2 (5 bases each). The V end lost 3 bases, the J end lost 6 bases, and 15 bases lay between the germline ends. This CDR3 has 15 residues. Germline CDR1 reads MDHEN; CDR2 reads SYDVKM. CDR3 nucleotide sequence: TGTGCCAGCAGTTTTGGGGGTAGGTGGAGCAATGAGCAGTTCTTC. The encoded protein is CASSFGGRWSNEQFF.

The chain carries TRBV28 and TRBJ2-7; D is possibly TRBD1 (6 bases). The CDR3 has 17 amino acids. V was clipped by 0 bases and J by 3 bases, with 18 bases between them. Per the germline V gene, CDR1 is MDHEN and CDR2 is SYDVKM. As DNA, the CDR3 is TGTGCCAGCAGTTTATGGACAGGCCAGCGGAATGTCTACGAGCAGTACTTC. This translates into CASSLWTGQRNVYEQYF. Full variable domain (outside the CDR3, taken from reference TRBV28 and TRBJ2-7): DVKVTQSSRYLVKRTGEKVFLECVQDMDHENMFWYRQDPGLGLRLIYFSYDVKMKEKGDIPEGYSVSREKKERFSLILESASTNQTSMYLCASSLWTGQRNVYEQYFGPGTRLTVT.

This clonotype was seen a handful of times. The V and J genes are TRBV2 and TRBJ1-1; 8 positions match TRBD1. Germline CDR1 SNHLY, CDR2 FYNNEI. After removal of 6 bases from V and 6 bases from J, the junction contained 9 bases not matched to a gene. This CDR3 has 14 residues. This chain's CDR3 is CASRGRTGNAEAFF. The DNA for the CDR3 is TGTGCCAGCAGGGGTAGGACAGGGAATGCTGAAGCTTTCTTT.

This rearrangement joins TRBV5-1 to TRBJ2-7; D gene ambiguous. Trimming pared 6 bases from V and 2 bases from J, leaving 15 bases between. CDR1 is SGHRS and CDR2 is YFSETQ in the germline V gene. The CDR3 extends over 14 amino acids. CDR3 amino acids: CASKNSDLPYEQYF. The CDR3 DNA sequence: TGCGCCAGCAAGAACAGCGATCTACCCTACGAGCAGTACTTC.

V is TRBV11-3 and J is TRBJ1-3; D call uncertain. CDR1 and CDR2 from the germline V gene are SGHNT and YENEEA. The V and J ends lost 6 bases and 0 bases respectively, with 6 bases between them. The CDR3 totals 13 residues. CDR3 protein: CASSRVSGNTIYF. The CDR3, as DNA: TGTGCCAGCAGTAGGGTCTCTGGAAACACCATATATTTT.

This clonotype was found a few times. The chain carries TRBV28 and TRBJ1-1; D perhaps matches TRBD1 (6 bases). Per germline, CDR1 MDHEN and CDR2 SYDVKM. The CDR3 is 14 residues long. Trimming took off 0 bases at V and 2 bases at J, with 7 bases between the two ends. CDR3 bases: TGTGCCAGCAGTTTATGGGACAGTAACACTGAAGCTTTCTTT. This encodes CASSLWDSNTEAFF.